These 8 T cell receptor beta chains originate from one sample sequenced in a study of cytomegalovirus exposure and HLA in healthy donors. Amplification used 60 Vbeta primers and 13 Jbeta primers. Sequencing was performed with immunoSEQ multiplex PCR; in TCRdb, only in-frame clones are kept and a portion is missing. The table has more than 95,000 clones, 81% seen once; the top ten hold approximately 4%. Source material: PBMCs. The receptors were sampled from a man aged 18 to 29 in good health and CMV-seropositive.

This CDR3 is CSAGRRYEQYF. The CDR3 bases are TGCAGCGCGGGCAGACGCTACGAGCAGTACTTC. V usage is TRBV20-1 and J usage is TRBJ2-7; weak D call: TRBD2 (5 bases). CDR1 is DFQATT, CDR2 SNEGSKA, per germline (reference sequence). CDR3 length equals 11 residues.

This clone was seen only a few times. This chain links TRBV18 with TRBJ1-2, with TRBD1 matching over 9 bases. Germline values: CDR1 KGHSH, CDR2 LQKENI. The junction had 13 bases not matched to a gene; V was cut back by 2 bases and J by 6 bases. This CDR3 is 17 amino acids long. For the CDR3, the DNA is TGTGCCAGCTCACCATCTGTCGAGACAGGGGGTTCAGATGGCTACACCTTC. Translation gives CASSPSVETGGSDGYTF.

The rearrangement uses TRBV15 and TRBJ1-1; 7 bases are a match to TRBD1. CDR1 and CDR2 from the germline V gene are LNHNV and YYDKDF (reference sequence). Losses at the gene ends were 8 bases for V and 4 bases for J; bases not matched to a gene: 10. This CDR3 comprises 14 residues. The CDR3 here is CATGGTGDPTEAFF. The DNA for the CDR3 is TGTGCCACCGGCGGAACAGGGGATCCCACTGAAGCTTTCTTT.

This clone occurred a few times. V and J are TRBV4-3 and TRBJ1-3; unclear D gene. This CDR3 contains 15 residues. Trimming left V 0 bases short and J 0 bases short, with 6 bases between. From germline, CDR1 is LGHNA and CDR2 YSLEER. CDR3 DNA sequence: TGCGCCAGCAGCCAAGATTTCCGCTCTGGAAACACCATATATTTT. Its translation: CASSQDFRSGNTIYF.

CDR3 in DNA: TGTGCCAGCAGCCAGCAGGTTTGTCTAGCGGGGGCCGGAAACTACGAGCAGTACTTC. Amino acid sequence: CASSQQVCLAGAGNYEQYF. The J gene is TRBJ2-7, the V gene TRBV4-2, with TRBD2 identical over 10 bases. The length of the CDR3 is 19 residues. Germline V CDR1 and CDR2: LGHNA, YNFKEQ. V shed 3 bases, J shed 3 bases, and the junction held 17 bases outside the gene matches.

In DNA, the CDR3 is TGTGCCAGTAGTCGCCCATGGGCAGGCGCTGAAAAACTGTTTTTT. As protein: CASSRPWAGAEKLFF. This rearrangement joins TRBV19 to TRBJ1-4, with D unresolved. This CDR3 has 15 residues. Germline lookup yields CDR1 LNHDA and CDR2 SQIVND (reference sequence). Trimming removed 5 bases at V and 7 bases at J, with 17 bases between.

The V call is TRBV11-1, the J call TRBJ2-3, with D possibly TRBD1 on 7 matching bases. CDR3 length: 18 amino acids. The germline CDR1 and CDR2 sequences are SGHAT and FQDESV (reference sequence). Trimming removed 7 bases from V and 2 bases from J, with 25 bases in between. The CDR3 reads CASTGARAGTETTDTQYF. In DNA form, the CDR3 reads TGTGCCAGCACAGGCGCCCGCGCGGGGACAGAGACCACAGATACGCAGTATTTT.

The J gene is TRBJ1-5, the V gene TRBV7-9; possibly TRBD1 for D (5 bases). CDR3 length equals 16 residues. In germline, CDR1 is SEHNR, CDR2 FQNEAQ (reference sequence). V was shortened by 5 bases and J by 3 bases, with 17 bases between the two germline ends. The CDR3 DNA reads as TGTGCCAGCAGCGCGACGCGGGGGGAGCTCAATCAGCCCCAGCATTTT. Its translation: CASSATRGELNQPQHF.